This TCR beta chain was identified during a study of regulatory T cells in long-lasting Graves disease. Overall study: Prior antithyroid drug treatment in newly diagnosed Graves' patients lasted under 3 months. Findings of the study overall: With 2,500 to 3,500 shared public clonotypes, persistent patients exceeded new patients, who shared more than 750.

This clonotype was found many times. Its specificity is not known. Time point noted: newly diagnosed GD, antithyroid drugs for less than 3 months. The authors made the TCR library using RNA they extracted from PBMCs. In building TCR beta libraries, iRepertoire HTBI primers were used together with Arm-PCR of CDR3 regions. Per the study methods: Detected in the samples were just over 60 TRBV and about 15 TRBJ segments. TCRdb re-called the multiplex PCR reads with MiXCR, one entry per CDR3 protein. What appears here as the V and J calls and clone size reflects TCRdb's work, not the paper's. The profile shows 450,000 to 650,000 distinct CDR3 sequences, roughly 16% of them singletons. A further study also used this sample, focusing on T cells in Graves' hyperthyroidism and ophthalmopathy. That study reports: When the TCR CDR3 underwent first-round RT-PCR, the HTBI primer set was used.

The input for sequencing was peripheral blood mononuclear cells (PBMCs), taken at new diagnosis, from a patient treated with antithyroid drugs. This receptor was taken from a woman aged 35-65 years with Graves disease.

For the CDR3, the DNA is TGTGCCAGCAGCTTAGCCCCTGGAGGGAACACTGAAGCTTTCTTT. This sequence encodes CASSLAPGGNTEAFF. The J gene is TRBJ1-1, the V gene TRBV13; the D is unclear. Per the germline V gene, CDR1 is PRHDT and CDR2 is FYEKMQ (reference sequence). CDR3 size: 15 residues. Trimming cost V 1 base and J 1 base, with 10 bases left between them. Full variable domain (outside the CDR3, taken from reference TRBV13 and TRBJ1-1): AAGVIQSPRHLIKEKRETATLKCYPIPRHDTVYWYQQGPGQDPQFLISFYEKMQSDKGSIPDRFSAQQFSDYHSELNMSSLELGDSALYFCASSLAPGGNTEAFFGQGTRLTVV.